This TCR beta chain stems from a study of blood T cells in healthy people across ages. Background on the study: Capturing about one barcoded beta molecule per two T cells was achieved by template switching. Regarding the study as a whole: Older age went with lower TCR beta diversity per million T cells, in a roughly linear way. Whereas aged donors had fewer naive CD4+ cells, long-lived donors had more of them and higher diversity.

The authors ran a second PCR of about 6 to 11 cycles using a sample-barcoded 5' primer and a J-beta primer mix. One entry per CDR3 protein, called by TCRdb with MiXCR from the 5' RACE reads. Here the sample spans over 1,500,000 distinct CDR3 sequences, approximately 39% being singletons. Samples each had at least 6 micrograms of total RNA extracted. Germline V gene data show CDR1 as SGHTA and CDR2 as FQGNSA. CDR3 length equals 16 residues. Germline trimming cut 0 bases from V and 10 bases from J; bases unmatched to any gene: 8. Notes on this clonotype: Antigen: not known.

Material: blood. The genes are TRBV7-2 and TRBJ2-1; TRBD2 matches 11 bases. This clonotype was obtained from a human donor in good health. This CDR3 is CASSLALASGGQEQFF. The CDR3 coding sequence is TGTGCCAGCAGCTTAGCGTTGGCTAGCGGGGGGCAAGAGCAGTTCTTC.